The 25 T cell receptor beta chains listed next were all sequenced from one sample in a study of T cell repertoires in MIS-A myocarditis. This table comes from immunoSEQ multiplex PCR, and its TCRdb copy is limited to in-frame clones, with some not included. The sample carries about 9,200 clones, around 89% recorded once. The sequencing sample was made of thoracic lymph node tissue obtained at autopsy. Source of these receptors: a young man with fulminant myocarditis from multisystem inflammatory syndrome in adults (MIS-A) after COVID-19.

The chain couples TRBV28 to TRBJ1-2, with D perhaps matching TRBD1 (5 bases). Germline V gene lookup returns CDR1 MDHEN and CDR2 SYDVKM. V lost 5 bases to trimming and J lost 8 bases, with 15 bases between them. This CDR3 contains 13 residues. The chain's CDR3 is CASSLRGLGGYTF. The CDR3 DNA reads as TGTGCCAGCAGTCTACGGGGCCTAGGGGGCTACACCTTC.

J is TRBJ2-3 and V is TRBV3-1 (or the pseudogene TRBV3-2), with a weak D call TRBD1 (6 bases). This CDR3 is built from 18 residues. V was shortened by 1 base and J by 4 bases, with 21 bases between the two germline ends. Germline CDR1 LGHDT, CDR2 YNNKEL (reference sequence). The CDR3 protein is CASSQVGRDIGRSDTQYF. The CDR3 coding sequence is TGTGCCAGCAGCCAAGTTGGACGGGACATAGGACGATCAGATACGCAGTATTTT.

The chain's CDR3 is CASSVGSLAVEQYF. Here the CDR3 DNA reads TGTGCCAGCAGCGTAGGTTCTTTGGCTGTCGAGCAGTACTTC. V is TRBV9 and J is TRBJ2-7, with D uncertain. This CDR3 comprises 14 residues. Germline-derived CDR1 and CDR2 are SGDLS and YYNGEE. Trimming left V 0 bases short and J 6 bases short, with 13 bases between.

This clone was detected a few times. CDR3 sequence: CASSLVLSGSPLHF. CDR3 sequence (DNA): TGTGCCAGCAGCTTAGTCCTTTCTGGTTCACCCCTCCACTTT. V and J are TRBV7-2 and TRBJ1-6, with unresolved D. This CDR3 spans 14 amino acids. V dropped 1 base and J dropped 9 bases, with 10 bases sitting between them. Per germline, CDR1 SGHTA and CDR2 FQGNSA.

This chain uses TRBV11-2 with TRBJ2-7; 7 bases line up with TRBD2. J gave up 3 bases and V 0 bases, and 5 bases lay outside the gene matches. CDR1 SGHAT and CDR2 FQNNGV come from the germline V gene. The length of the CDR3 is 15 residues. Here the CDR3 reads CASSLESGARYEQYF. The DNA for the CDR3 is TGTGCCAGCAGCTTAGAGAGCGGGGCCCGCTACGAGCAGTACTTC.

This clone was observed a handful of times. J is TRBJ2-1 and V is TRBV7-9; TRBD2 aligns across 8 bases. Trimming removed 3 bases from V and 9 bases from J; junction bases left unmatched: 1. Germline V gives CDR1 SEHNR, CDR2 FQNEAQ (reference sequence). This CDR3 is 12 amino acids long. CDR3: CASSFGTSEQFF. The CDR3 bases are TGTGCCAGCAGCTTCGGGACTAGTGAGCAGTTCTTC. The full variable domain, rest sourced from reference TRBV7-9 and TRBJ2-1, is DTGVSQNPRHKITKRGQNVTFRCDPISEHNRLYWYRQTLGQGPEFLTYFQNEAQLEKSRLLSDRFSAERPKGSFSTLEIQRTEQGDSAMYLCASSFGTSEQFFGPGTRLTVL.

Comments on this clone: The sample contains more than one DNA sequence encoding this CDR3. The chain recombines TRBV6-4 with TRBJ2-3; 7 nucleotides line up with TRBD1. The ends lost 3 bases at V and 1 base at J; junction bases unmatched: 4. Per the germline V gene, CDR1 is MRHNA and CDR2 is SNTAGT. This CDR3 contains 15 residues. The CDR3 loop reads CASSESQGGTDTQYF. Written as DNA, the CDR3 is TGTGCCAGCAGTGAGTCGCAGGGGGGCACAGATACGCAGTATTTT.

The V gene is TRBV11-3, the J gene TRBJ2-5; maybe TRBD2 (5 bases). This CDR3 comprises 13 residues. V dropped 1 base and J dropped 8 bases, with 11 bases sitting between them. CDR1 is SGHNT, CDR2 YENEEA, per germline. The CDR3 reads CASSLGPGETQYF. The CDR3 DNA follows: TGTGCCAGCAGCTTAGGGCCCGGGGAAACCCAGTACTTC.

CDR3 sequence (DNA): TGTGCCAGCAGTTACTGGGGAGGGGAGGAAGCTTTCTTT. It translates to CASSYWGGEEAFF. The rearrangement joins TRBV6-5 to TRBJ1-1, with D perhaps TRBD1 (5 bases). V lost 1 base and J lost 8, with 11 bases in between. Per the germline V gene, CDR1 is MNHEY and CDR2 is SVGAGI. The CDR3 runs 13 residues.

V gene TRBV9 combines with J gene TRBJ1-1, with D tentatively TRBD1 (5 bases). V was clipped by 0 bases and J by 3 bases, with 12 bases between them. The CDR3 is 15 residues long. Germline V gene data show CDR1 as SGDLS and CDR2 as YYNGEE. The CDR3 DNA is TGTGCCAGCAGCGTAGAAGGGGACTCGGACACTGAAGCTTTCTTT. This translates into CASSVEGDSDTEAFF.

The chain couples TRBV5-1 to TRBJ1-2; a possible D gene is TRBD1 (6 bases). Trimming pared 4 bases from V and 4 bases from J, leaving 17 bases between. From germline, CDR1 is SGHRS and CDR2 YFSETQ. The CDR3 runs to 15 residues. The CDR3 coding sequence is TGCGCCAGCAGCGTTTTACAGGGAGCCCCCTATGGCTACACCTTC. Protein product: CASSVLQGAPYGYTF. Based on the CDR3 plus reference TRBV5-1 and TRBJ1-2, the full variable domain is KAGVTQTPRYLIKTRGQQVTLSCSPISGHRSVSWYQQTPGQGLQFLFEYFSETQRNKGNFPGRFSGRQFSNSRSEMNVSTLELGDSALYLCASSVLQGAPYGYTFGSGTRLTVV.

The genes are TRBV6-5 and TRBJ1-4; possible D gene TRBD1, 5 bases. Germline V gives CDR1 MNHEY, CDR2 SVGAGI. The CDR3 runs to 14 residues. V gave up 7 bases and J gave up 7 bases, with 16 bases separating them. CDR3 loop: CASKEGWGVEKLFF. The CDR3 region has the DNA TGTGCCAGCAAGGAGGGGTGGGGAGTTGAAAAACTGTTTTTT.

The chain is built from TRBV27 and TRBJ2-2, with 9 bases that match TRBD1. CDR3 length: 15 amino acids. CDR1 is MNHEY and CDR2 is SMNVEV in the germline V gene (reference sequence). V was clipped by 7 bases and J by 1 base; unmatched bases: 4. The CDR3 DNA follows: TGTGCCAGCAAAACAGGGGGCGGGAACACCGGGGAGCTGTTTTTT. Translated, it gives CASKTGGGNTGELFF.

The gene calls are TRBV5-4 and TRBJ2-1, with D tentatively TRBD2 (6 bases). Germline CDR1 is SGHNT and CDR2 is YYREEE (reference sequence). The CDR3 runs 18 residues. V was trimmed by 3 bases and J by 0 bases, leaving 19 bases between them. CDR3 DNA: TGTGCCAGCAGCTCCGTCCCAGGGACTGGGAGCTCCTACAATGAGCAGTTCTTC. This gives the protein CASSSVPGTGSSYNEQFF.

The sample holds a few counts of this clone. The J gene is TRBJ2-3, the V gene TRBV3-1 (or the pseudogene TRBV3-2), with 7 nucleotides matching TRBD1. V shed 4 bases and J 9 bases; nucleotides not matched to a gene: 7. Per germline, CDR1 LGHDT and CDR2 YNNKEL (reference sequence). The CDR3 runs 13 residues. The CDR3 DNA sequence: TGTGCCAGCAGCCGCCATGGGGACAGAACGCAGTATTTT. Its protein is CASSRHGDRTQYF.

A single count supports this clone. The J gene is TRBJ1-1, the V gene TRBV5-1, with TRBD1 as a possible D gene (6 bases). The CDR3 loop spans 13 amino acids. The germline V and J ends were trimmed by 7 bases and 7 bases, with 17 bases remaining between them. Germline V lookup: CDR1 SGHRS, CDR2 YFSETQ. The CDR3 DNA reads TGCGCCAGCGCCACCCTAGACAGGAGTGAAGCTTTCTTT. It encodes CASATLDRSEAFF.

The chain is built from TRBV10-2 and TRBJ2-7, with no clear D. CDR3 length: 10 residues. Germline values: CDR1 WSHSY, CDR2 SAAADI. Trimming removed 8 bases from V and 1 base from J, with 3 bases in between. The CDR3, as DNA: TGCGCCAGCGGGTCCTACGAGCAGTACTTC. The encoded protein is CASGSYEQYF.

The rearrangement joins TRBV2 to TRBJ1-6, with a weak D call TRBD1 (5 bases). The CDR3 consists of 14 residues. V gave up 3 bases and J gave up 6 bases, with 9 bases separating them. CDR1 and CDR2 from the germline V gene are SNHLY and FYNNEI. For the CDR3, the DNA is TGTGCCAGCAGTGAGGGGACCGCTAATTCACCCCTCCACTTT. This translates into CASSEGTANSPLHF.

The chain uses TRBV28 and TRBJ1-2; D not resolved. The germline CDR1 and CDR2 sequences are MDHEN and SYDVKM. The CDR3 totals 11 residues. V gave up 7 bases and J gave up 7 bases, with 10 bases separating them. The CDR3 DNA sequence: TGTGCCAGCAACCTCATGGGTGGCTACACCTTC. It is translated as CASNLMGGYTF.

The chain uses TRBV11-2 and TRBJ2-7; D gene uncertain. The CDR3 loop spans 15 amino acids. Germline V CDR1 and CDR2: SGHAT, FQNNGV. The ends were cut back, 5 bases at V and 4 bases at J, with 18 bases in the middle. The CDR3 region is CASSPMMSYVYEQYF. CDR3 nucleotides: TGTGCCAGCAGCCCCATGATGTCCTACGTATACGAGCAGTACTTC.

As regards this clone: A read error may produce the germline difference seen at one junction end. The chain carries TRBV19 and TRBJ1-6; the D gene is possibly TRBD1 (5 bases). This CDR3 has 11 residues. Per germline, CDR1 LNHDA and CDR2 SQIVND (reference sequence). CDR3 sequence (DNA): TGTGCCAGTAGTCCGAGGGACGGCCGTGACTTT. Protein product: CASSPRDGRDF.

The J gene is TRBJ1-2, the V gene TRBV11-1; D is unresolved. V lost 3 bases and J lost 7, with 9 bases in between. Germline V CDR1 and CDR2: SGHAT, FQDESV (reference sequence). CDR3 length equals 12 residues. CDR3 loop: CASSFRGVGYTF. The CDR3 DNA sequence: TGTGCCAGCAGCTTTCGGGGAGTTGGCTACACCTTC.

The gene calls are TRBV9 and TRBJ2-3, with D hard to call. The CDR3 runs to 13 residues. V gave up 1 base and J gave up 0 bases, with 3 bases separating them. Germline CDR1 and CDR2: SGDLS and YYNGEE. The CDR3 DNA reads as TGTGCCAGCAGCGTACCCAGCACAGATACGCAGTATTTT. Protein product: CASSVPSTDTQYF.

The chain combines TRBV7-8 with TRBJ1-2, with 7 nucleotides matching TRBD1. CDR3 length equals 15 residues. Germline loops: CDR1 SGHVS, CDR2 FQNEAQ. The V gene end was trimmed by 5 bases and the J gene end by 4 bases; junction bases not matched to a gene: 10. CDR3 DNA: TGTGCCAGCAGCCCGAGTAGGGGACAGTCCTATGGCTACACCTTC. Its translation: CASSPSRGQSYGYTF.

The chain carries TRBV7-8 and TRBJ2-7; 12 bases align to TRBD1. Germline V gene sequence: CDR1 SGHVS, CDR2 FQNEAQ. The CDR3 contains 17 residues. Trimming cost V 5 bases and J 1 base; bases outside gene matches: 9. The CDR3 DNA reads as TGTGCCAGCAGCCGAGGGACAGGGGGCCTTAGGTCCTACGAGCAGTACTTC. Residues: CASSRGTGGLRSYEQYF.